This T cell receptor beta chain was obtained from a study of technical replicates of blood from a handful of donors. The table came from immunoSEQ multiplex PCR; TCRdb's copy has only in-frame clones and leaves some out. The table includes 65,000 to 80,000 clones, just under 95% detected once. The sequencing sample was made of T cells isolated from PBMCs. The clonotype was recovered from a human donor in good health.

The CDR3 reads CASTIFRASGNTIYF. Written as DNA, the CDR3 is TGTGCCAGCACCATTTTCAGGGCCTCTGGAAACACCATATATTTT. The chain is built from TRBV7-2 and TRBJ1-3, with D perhaps TRBD1 (5 bases). Looked up from germline, CDR1 is SGHTA and CDR2 is FQGNSA. The V and J ends lost 7 bases and 0 bases respectively, with 13 bases between them. The CDR3 runs to 15 residues.